The sequence of this TCR beta chain was determined in a study of blood T cell repertoires in COVID-19. CDR3 length equals 16 residues. Between the trimmed V and J ends, which lost 2 bases and 0 bases, there was a span of 14 bases. CDR1 is MNHEY, CDR2 SVGEGT, per germline. Only in-frame clones appear in the TCRdb table, and some are missing; sequencing was by immunoSEQ multiplex PCR. This sample has a few hundred thousand clones, with approximately 82% found just once. The sequence was obtained from a woman aged 50 to 65 with acute or convalescent COVID-19. Material: peripheral blood. The rearrangement uses TRBV6-2 or TRBV6-3 and TRBJ2-7; possibly TRBD2 for D (5 bases). CDR3 in DNA: TGTGCCAGCAGTTACCACCCGGGGTTATACTCCTACGAGCAGTACTTC. It encodes CASSYHPGLYSYEQYF.